The table lists the clone carrying this TCR beta chain with a few counts. The antigen remains undetermined. Donors sampled were nominally healthy, though unrecorded immune exposures were likely. These data come from a study of cytomegalovirus exposure and HLA in healthy donors. V lost 10 bases and J 7 bases, leaving 16 bases between the germline ends. The length of the CDR3 is 12 residues. The germline CDR1 and CDR2 sequences are MGHDK and SYGVNS. Whole-study results and caveats: On later analysis, the bulk of CMV-associated TCR beta chains appeared to be HLA-restricted. Follow-up analysis seemed to connect common viral pathogens with several of the most significant clusters identified.

The PCR was carried out with 60 Vbeta primers and 13 Jbeta primers. Per the study methods: Around 83 million unique TCR beta chains, 8.5 million to 14 million shared, were counted in a later analysis. Profiling relied on immunoSEQ multiplex PCR, and the TCRdb table lists in-frame clones only, not all of them. V and J calls and clone size are those listed in that table; D and trimming were worked out from the DNA. The sample records about 77,000 clones, around 78% being singletons. The sequence derives from a man aged 40-55 years in good health and CMV-seronegative. Sequences were obtained from PBMCs. The chain employs TRBV25-1 and TRBJ1-2; D ambiguous. In DNA, the CDR3 is TGTGCCACTTCGGGTGGAGGTTGTGGCTACACCTTC. Encoded protein: CATSGGGCGYTF.